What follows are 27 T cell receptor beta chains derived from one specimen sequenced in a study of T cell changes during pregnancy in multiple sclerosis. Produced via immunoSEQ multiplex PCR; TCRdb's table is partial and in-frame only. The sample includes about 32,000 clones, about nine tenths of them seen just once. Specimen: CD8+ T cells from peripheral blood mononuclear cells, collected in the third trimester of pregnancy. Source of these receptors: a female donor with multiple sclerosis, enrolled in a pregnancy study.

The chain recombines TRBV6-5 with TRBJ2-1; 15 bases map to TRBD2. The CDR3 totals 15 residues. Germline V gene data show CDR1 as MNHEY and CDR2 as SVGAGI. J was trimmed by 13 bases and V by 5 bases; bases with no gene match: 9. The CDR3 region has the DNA TGTGCCAGCAGTCGTCCGGGACTAGCGGGGGGTACCCAGTTCTTC. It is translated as CASSRPGLAGGTQFF.

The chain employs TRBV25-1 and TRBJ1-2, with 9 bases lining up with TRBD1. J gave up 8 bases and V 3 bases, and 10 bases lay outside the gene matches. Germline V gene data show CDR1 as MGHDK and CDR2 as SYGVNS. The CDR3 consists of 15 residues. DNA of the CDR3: TGTGCCAGCAGTGATTGGGACAGGGCGGATTGGGGCTACACCTTC. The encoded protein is CASSDWDRADWGYTF.

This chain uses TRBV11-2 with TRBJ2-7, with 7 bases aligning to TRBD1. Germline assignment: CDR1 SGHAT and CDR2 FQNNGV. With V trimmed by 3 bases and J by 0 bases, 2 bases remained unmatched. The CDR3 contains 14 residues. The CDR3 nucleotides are TGTGCCAGCAGCTTCCGGGACAGCTCCTACGAGCAGTACTTC. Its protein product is CASSFRDSSYEQYF.

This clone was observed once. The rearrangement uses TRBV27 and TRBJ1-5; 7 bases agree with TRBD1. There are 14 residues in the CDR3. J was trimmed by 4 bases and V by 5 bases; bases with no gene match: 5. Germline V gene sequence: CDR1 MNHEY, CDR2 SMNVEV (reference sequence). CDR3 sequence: CASSLYRGNQPQHF. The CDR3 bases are TGTGCCAGCAGTCTCTACAGGGGTAATCAGCCCCAGCATTTT.

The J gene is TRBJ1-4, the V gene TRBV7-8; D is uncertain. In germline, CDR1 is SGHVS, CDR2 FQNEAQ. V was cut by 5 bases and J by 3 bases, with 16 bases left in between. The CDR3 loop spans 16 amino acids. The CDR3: CASSPETSTANEKLFF. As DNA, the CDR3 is TGTGCCAGCAGCCCCGAGACTAGCACGGCTAATGAAAAACTGTTTTTT.

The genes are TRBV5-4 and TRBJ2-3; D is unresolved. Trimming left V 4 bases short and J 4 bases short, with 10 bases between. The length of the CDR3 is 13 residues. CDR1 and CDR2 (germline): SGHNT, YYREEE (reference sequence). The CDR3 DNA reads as TGTGCCAGCAGCCCTAAGTCTGCAGATACGCAGTATTTT. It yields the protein CASSPKSADTQYF.

The CDR3 DNA sequence: TGTGCCAGCAGCTTGGCAACAGGTACCTACGAGCAGTACTTC. This codes for CASSLATGTYEQYF. The J gene is TRBJ2-7, the V gene TRBV5-6, with D perhaps TRBD1 (5 bases). V lost 0 bases and J lost 2, with 9 bases in between. Looked up from germline, CDR1 is SGHDT and CDR2 is YYEEEE. This CDR3 has 14 amino acids.

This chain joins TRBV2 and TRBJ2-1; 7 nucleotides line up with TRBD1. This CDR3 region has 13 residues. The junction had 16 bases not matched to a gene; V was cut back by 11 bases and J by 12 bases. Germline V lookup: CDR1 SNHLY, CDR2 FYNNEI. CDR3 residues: CAGGQLEGFVQFF. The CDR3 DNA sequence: TGTGCCGGGGGACAGCTAGAAGGGTTCGTGCAGTTCTTC.

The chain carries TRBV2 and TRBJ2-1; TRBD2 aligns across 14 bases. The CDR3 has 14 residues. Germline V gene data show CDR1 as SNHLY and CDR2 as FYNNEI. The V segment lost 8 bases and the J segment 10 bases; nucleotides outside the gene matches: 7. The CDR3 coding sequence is TGTGCCAGCGTGGGACTAGCGGGAGTCGGGGAGCAGTTCTTC. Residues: CASVGLAGVGEQFF.

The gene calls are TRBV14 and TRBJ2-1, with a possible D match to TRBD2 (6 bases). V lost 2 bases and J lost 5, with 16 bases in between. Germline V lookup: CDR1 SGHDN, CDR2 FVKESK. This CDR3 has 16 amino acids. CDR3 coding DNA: TGTGCCAGCAGCCAATGGCGGACCGGACTACACAATGAGCAGTTCTTC. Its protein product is CASSQWRTGLHNEQFF.

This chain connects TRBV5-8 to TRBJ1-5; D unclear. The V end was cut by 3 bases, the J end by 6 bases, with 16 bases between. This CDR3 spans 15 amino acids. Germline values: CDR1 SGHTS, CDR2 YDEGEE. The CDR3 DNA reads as TGTGCCAGCAGCTACGTGGGCACAGTGTCTCAGCCCCAGCATTTT. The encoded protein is CASSYVGTVSQPQHF.

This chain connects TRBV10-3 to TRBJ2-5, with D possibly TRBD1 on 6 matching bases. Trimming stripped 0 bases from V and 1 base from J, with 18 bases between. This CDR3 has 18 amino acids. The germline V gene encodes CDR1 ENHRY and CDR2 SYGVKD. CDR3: CAISESTDQGGPQETQYF. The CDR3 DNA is TGTGCCATCAGTGAGTCGACTGACCAAGGGGGACCCCAAGAGACCCAGTACTTC.

The CDR3: CASSGGGLNYGYTF. In nucleotides, the CDR3 is TGTGCCAGCAGCGGGGGAGGCCTAAACTATGGCTACACCTTC. The chain employs TRBV9 and TRBJ1-2; D uncertain. Trimming shortened V by 3 bases and J by 2 bases, and 11 bases separated the two germline ends. Germline lookup yields CDR1 SGDLS and CDR2 YYNGEE. CDR3 length: 14 amino acids. The full variable domain, completed using reference TRBV9 and TRBJ1-2, is DSGVTQTPKHLITATGQRVTLRCSPRSGDLSVYWYQQSLDQGLQFLIQYYNGEERAKGNILERFSAQQFPDLHSELNLSSLELGDSALYFCASSGGGLNYGYTFGSGTRLTVV.

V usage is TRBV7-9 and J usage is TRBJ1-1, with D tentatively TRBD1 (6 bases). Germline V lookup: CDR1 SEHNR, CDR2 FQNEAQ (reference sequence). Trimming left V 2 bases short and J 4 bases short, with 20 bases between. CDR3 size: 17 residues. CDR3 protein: CASSLQFRGAKGTEAFF. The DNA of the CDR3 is TGTGCCAGCAGCTTACAGTTTCGGGGGGCGAAGGGCACTGAAGCTTTCTTT.

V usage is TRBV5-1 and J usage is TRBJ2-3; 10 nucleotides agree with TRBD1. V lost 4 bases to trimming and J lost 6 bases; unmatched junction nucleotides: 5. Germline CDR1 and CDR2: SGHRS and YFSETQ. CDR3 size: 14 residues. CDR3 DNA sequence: TGCGCCAGCAGCCCGTGGGGACAGGGGGATACGCAGTATTTT. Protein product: CASSPWGQGDTQYF.

This CDR3 is CASSFGGATSGTVEQYF. The CDR3, as DNA: TGCGCCAGCAGCTTTGGCGGAGCCACTAGCGGGACCGTCGAGCAGTACTTC. The gene calls are TRBV5-1 and TRBJ2-7, with 10 bases identical to TRBD2. Germline V CDR1 and CDR2: SGHRS, YFSETQ. The CDR3 totals 17 residues. V was clipped by 2 bases and J by 6 bases; unmatched bases: 14.

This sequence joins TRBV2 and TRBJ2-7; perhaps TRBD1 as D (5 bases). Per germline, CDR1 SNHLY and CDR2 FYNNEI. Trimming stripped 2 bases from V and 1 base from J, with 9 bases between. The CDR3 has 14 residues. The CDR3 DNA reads TGTGCCAGCAGTGAATTAGGGGTGTCCTACGAGCAGTACTTC. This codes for CASSELGVSYEQYF.

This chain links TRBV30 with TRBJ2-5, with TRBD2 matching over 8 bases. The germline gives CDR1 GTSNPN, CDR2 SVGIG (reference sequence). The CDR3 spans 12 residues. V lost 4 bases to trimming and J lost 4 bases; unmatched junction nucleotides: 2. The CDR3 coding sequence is TGTGCCTGGAAGCTAGCGGGAGAGACCCAGTACTTC. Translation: CAWKLAGETQYF.

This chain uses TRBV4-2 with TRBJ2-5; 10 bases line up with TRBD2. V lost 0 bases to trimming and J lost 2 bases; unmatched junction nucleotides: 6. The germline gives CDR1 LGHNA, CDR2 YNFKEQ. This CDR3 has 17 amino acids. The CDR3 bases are TGTGCCAGCAGCCAAGATGATAGCGGGGGGTCTCAAGAGACCCAGTACTTC. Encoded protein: CASSQDDSGGSQETQYF.

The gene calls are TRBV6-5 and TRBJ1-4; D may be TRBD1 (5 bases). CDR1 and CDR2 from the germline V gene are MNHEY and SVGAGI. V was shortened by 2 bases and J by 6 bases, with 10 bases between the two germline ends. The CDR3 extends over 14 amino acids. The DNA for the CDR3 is TGTGCCAGCAGTTACAATGGAGGGGATGAAAAACTGTTTTTT. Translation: CASSYNGGDEKLFF.

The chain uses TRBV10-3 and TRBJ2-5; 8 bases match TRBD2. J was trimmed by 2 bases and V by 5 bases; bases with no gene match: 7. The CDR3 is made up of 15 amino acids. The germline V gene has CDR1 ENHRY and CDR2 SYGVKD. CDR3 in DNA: TGTGCCATCAGTCAAAGACTAGCGAGGCAAGAGACCCAGTACTTC. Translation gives CAISQRLARQETQYF.

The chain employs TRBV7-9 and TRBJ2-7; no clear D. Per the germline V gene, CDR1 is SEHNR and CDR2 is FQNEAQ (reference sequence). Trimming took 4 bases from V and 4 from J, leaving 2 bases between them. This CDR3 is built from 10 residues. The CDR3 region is CASSSYEQYF. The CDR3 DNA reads TGTGCCAGCAGCTCTTACGAGCAGTACTTC.

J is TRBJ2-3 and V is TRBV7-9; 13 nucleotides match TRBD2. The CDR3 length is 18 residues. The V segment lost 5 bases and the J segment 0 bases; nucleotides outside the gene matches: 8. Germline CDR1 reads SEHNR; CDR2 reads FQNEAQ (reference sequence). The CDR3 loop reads CASSARTSGGSSTDTQYF. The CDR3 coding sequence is TGTGCCAGCAGCGCCCGGACTAGCGGGGGCTCTAGCACAGATACGCAGTATTTT.

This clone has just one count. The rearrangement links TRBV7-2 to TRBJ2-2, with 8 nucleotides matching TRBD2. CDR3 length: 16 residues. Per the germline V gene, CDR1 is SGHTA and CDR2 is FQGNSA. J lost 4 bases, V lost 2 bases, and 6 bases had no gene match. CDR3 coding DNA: TGTGCCAGCAGCTTAAAACTAGCGGTTGCCACCGGGGAGCTGTTTTTT. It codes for CASSLKLAVATGELFF.

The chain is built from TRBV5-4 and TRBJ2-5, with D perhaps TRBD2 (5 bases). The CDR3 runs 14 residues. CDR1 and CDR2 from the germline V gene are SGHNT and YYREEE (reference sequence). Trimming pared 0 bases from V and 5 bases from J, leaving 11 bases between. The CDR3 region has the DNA TGTGCCAGCAGCTTGGTTCGGGGTTCGGAGACCCAGTACTTC. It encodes CASSLVRGSETQYF.

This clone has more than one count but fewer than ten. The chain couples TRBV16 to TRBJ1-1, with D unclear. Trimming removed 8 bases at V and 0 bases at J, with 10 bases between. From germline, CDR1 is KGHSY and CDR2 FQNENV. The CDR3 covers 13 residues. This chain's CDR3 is CASGRWMNTEAFF. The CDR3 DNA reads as TGTGCCAGCGGGCGTTGGATGAACACTGAAGCTTTCTTT.

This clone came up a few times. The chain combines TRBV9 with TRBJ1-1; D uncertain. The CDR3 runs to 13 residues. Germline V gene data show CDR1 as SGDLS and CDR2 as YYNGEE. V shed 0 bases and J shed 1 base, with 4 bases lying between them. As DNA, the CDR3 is TGTGCCAGCAGCGTAGGTAGGAACACTGAAGCTTTCTTT. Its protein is CASSVGRNTEAFF.